This T cell receptor (beta chain) was recovered during a study of T-cell memory formation after mild COVID-19 listed by TCRdb under 2021. Describing the broader study: Most TCR sequence clusters were specific to one of the two donors. In two donors, T-cell clones that expanded and contracted after mild COVID-19 were tracked by sequencing TCRalpha and TCRbeta repertoires over time. The cohort comprised two young, previously healthy adult volunteers, one female and one male.

Ficoll-Paque density gradient centrifugation was the method used to isolate PBMCs. The paper's findings and limits, for the study overall: SARS-CoV-2 specificity was not confirmed for the second-wave clones peaking on day 37. The study covered only a couple of mild cases, and larger cohorts including severe cases with pre-infection samples were considered necessary. Contracting CD4+ clones turned up mainly in the CM and EM memory subsets, whereas EMRA was where CD8+ clones were enriched. Some responding clones were detected in pre-infection memory, which suggested that pre-existing cross-reactive memory T cells had joined the SARS-CoV-2 response. Balanced CD4/CD8 phenotypes were observed for clones contracting from day 15 to 85, whereas a bias towards CD4+ was observed for a second wave of clones expanding from day 15 to 37.

A note on this clonotype: Its specific antigen is unknown. Base-call qualities are not available, and no considerably larger clone is one nucleotide away.

CDR1 DFQATT and CDR2 SNEGSKA are derived from the germline V gene (reference sequence). The CDR3 covers 16 residues, taking in both the cysteine and the phenylalanine. Here the CDR3 DNA is all that survives: 48 bases in frame from base 1. The trim is 2 bases for V and 2 bases for J, with a gap of 16 bases between the germline ends. Instrument on record: Illumina NovaSeq 6000. Using 5'RACE with constant-segment primers, TCRalpha and TCRbeta cDNA libraries were constructed, with sample barcodes and unique molecular identifiers added in the process. RNA was extracted from every sample with Trizol reagent. Libraries were amplified in two PCR steps, with a second sample barcode and Illumina TruSeq adapters added in the second step. Libraries were sequenced on an Illumina NovaSeq with 2 x 150 bp paired-end reads. The authors' pipeline ran thus. With migec v1.2.7, reads were demultiplexed and then collapsed into UMI-guided consensus sequences. Using mixcr v2.1.11, UMI consensuses were aligned to TRA and TRB V and J templates and then assembled into clonotypes. A clonotype was counted as expanded or contracted only when both edgeR and NoisET called the clonotype significant, with the noise models trained on biological replicates. edgeR calls used a false discovery rate-adjusted p below 0.01 and a log2 fold-change threshold of 1. As an exploratory analysis of dynamics, PCA with hierarchical clustering was applied to max-normalized trajectories of the 1000 most abundant clonotypes. Separately sequenced CD4+ and CD8+ repertoires were used to assign a CD4 or CD8 phenotype to each responding clone. TCRdb reprocessing: public reads trimmed at Q25 with fastp, clones called with MiXCR, in-frame beta chains kept. Every distinct CDR3 protein forms one entry, paired with its most common genes and DNA. The V and J calls shown here were made by TCRdb, not taken from the authors' results. The sample includes roughly 580,000 distinct CDR3 sequences, with roughly 17% observed a single time. The top ten clonotypes cover around 12% of the sample.

The sample was PBMCs or a T cell subset sorted from them (not recorded which). This chain is built from TRBV20-1 and TRBJ1-5; the D gene is perhaps TRBD1, from 6 matching bases. This clonotype was obtained from an adult woman who had mild COVID-19 (a few samples of this study predate the infection). The sample titles of this study are shuffled in the database, so cell type and time point are left out; the donor was told from shared clones. The nucleotides read TGCAGTGCTAGACGCCCGGGGGCCAGGGGCAATCAGCCCCAGCATTTT. It codes for CSARRPGARGNQPQHF.